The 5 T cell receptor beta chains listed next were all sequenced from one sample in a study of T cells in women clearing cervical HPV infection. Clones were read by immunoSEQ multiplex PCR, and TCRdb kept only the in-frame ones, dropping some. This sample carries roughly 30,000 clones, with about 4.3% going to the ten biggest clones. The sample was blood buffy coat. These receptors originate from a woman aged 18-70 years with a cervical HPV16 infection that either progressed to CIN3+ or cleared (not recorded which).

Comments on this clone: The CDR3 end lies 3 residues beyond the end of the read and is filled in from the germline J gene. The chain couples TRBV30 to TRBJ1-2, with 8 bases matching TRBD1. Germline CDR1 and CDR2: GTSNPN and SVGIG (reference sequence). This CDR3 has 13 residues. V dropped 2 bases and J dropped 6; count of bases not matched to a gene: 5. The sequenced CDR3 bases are TGTGCCTGGAGTACCGGGACAGGCCATGGC. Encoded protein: CAWSTGTGHG. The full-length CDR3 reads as CAWSTGTGHGYTF.

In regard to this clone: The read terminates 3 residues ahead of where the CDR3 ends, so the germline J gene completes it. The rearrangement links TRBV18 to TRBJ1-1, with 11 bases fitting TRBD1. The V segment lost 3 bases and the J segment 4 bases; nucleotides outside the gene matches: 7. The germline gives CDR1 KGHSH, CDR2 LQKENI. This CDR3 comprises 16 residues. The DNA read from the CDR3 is TGTGCCAGCTCACCCAGGACAGGGGGCGAGGGCACTGAA. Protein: CASSPRTGGEGTE. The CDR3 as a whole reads CASSPRTGGEGTEAFF.

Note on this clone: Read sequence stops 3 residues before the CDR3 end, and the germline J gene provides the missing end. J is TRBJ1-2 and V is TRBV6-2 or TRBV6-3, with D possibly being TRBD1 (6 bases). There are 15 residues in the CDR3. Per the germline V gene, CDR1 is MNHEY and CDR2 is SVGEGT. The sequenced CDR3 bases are TGTGCCAGCAGCCCAACGGACGGGGGGCCTGGAGAC. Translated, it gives CASSPTDGGPGD. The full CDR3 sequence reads CASSPTDGGPGDYTF.

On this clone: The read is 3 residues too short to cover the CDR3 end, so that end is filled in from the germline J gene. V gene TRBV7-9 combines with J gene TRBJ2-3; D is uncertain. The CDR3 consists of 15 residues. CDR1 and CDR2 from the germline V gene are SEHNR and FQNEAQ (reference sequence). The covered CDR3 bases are TGTGCCAGCAGCCCGAATCCGAGTTGGGCGAAAACG. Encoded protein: CASSPNPSWAKT. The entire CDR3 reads CASSPNPSWAKTQYF.

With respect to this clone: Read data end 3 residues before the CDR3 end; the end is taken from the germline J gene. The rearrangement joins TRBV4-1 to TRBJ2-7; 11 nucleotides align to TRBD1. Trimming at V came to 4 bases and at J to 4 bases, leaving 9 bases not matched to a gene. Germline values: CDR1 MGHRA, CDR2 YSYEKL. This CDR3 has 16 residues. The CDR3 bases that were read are TGCGCCAGCAGCCCCACTCTGGGACAGGGGGAATACGAG. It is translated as CASSPTLGQGEYE. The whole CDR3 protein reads CASSPTLGQGEYEQYF.